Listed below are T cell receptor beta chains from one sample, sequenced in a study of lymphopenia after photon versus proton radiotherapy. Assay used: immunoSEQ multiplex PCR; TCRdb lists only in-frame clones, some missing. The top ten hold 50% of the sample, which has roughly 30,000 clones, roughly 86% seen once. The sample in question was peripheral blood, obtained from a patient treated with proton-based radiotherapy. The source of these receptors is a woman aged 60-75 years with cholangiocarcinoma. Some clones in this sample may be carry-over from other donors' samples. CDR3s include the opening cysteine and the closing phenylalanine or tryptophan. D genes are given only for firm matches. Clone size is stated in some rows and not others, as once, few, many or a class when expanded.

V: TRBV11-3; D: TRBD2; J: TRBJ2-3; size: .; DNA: TGTGCCAGCAGCGGGGGACTAGCGGAAGGCACAGATACGCAGTATTTT; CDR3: CASSGGLAEGTDTQYF
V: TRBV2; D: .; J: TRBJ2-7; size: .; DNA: TGTGCCAGCAGTGAATACGGGAACCGATACGAGCAGTACTTC; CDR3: CASSEYGNRYEQYF
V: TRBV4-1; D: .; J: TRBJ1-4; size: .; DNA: TGCGCCAGCAGCCAAGTGGGGGCGTCGAAGGAAAAACTGTTTTTT; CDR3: CASSQVGASKEKLFF
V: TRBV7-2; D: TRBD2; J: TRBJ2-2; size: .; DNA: TGTGCCAGCAGCTTTGGGACTAGCGGGAGGGCCCCGAACACCGGGGAGCTGTTTTTT; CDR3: CASSFGTSGRAPNTGELFF
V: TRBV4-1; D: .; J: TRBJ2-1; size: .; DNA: TGCGCCAGCAGCCAAGGGACGATCATCAATGAGCAGTTCTTC; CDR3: CASSQGTIINEQFF
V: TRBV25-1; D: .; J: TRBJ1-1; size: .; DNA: TGTGCCAGCGGGACTCAGAACACTGAAGCTTTCTTT; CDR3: CASGTQNTEAFF
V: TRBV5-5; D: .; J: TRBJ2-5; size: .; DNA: TGTGCCAGCAGCTTGGGCGGAATCCAAGAGACCCAGTACTTC; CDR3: CASSLGGIQETQYF
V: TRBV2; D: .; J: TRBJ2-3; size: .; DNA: TGTGCCAGCAGTTACGCGGTGGGGGATACGCAGTATTTT; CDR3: CASSYAVGDTQYF
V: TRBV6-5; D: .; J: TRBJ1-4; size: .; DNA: TGTACCAGCAAGGTGCCAGGGGAAAAACTGTTTTTT; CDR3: CTSKVPGEKLFF
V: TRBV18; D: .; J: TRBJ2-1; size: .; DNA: TGTGCCAGCTCACCACCGACTCGGACCCCTAGGAGCTCCTACAATGAGCAGTTCTTC; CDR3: CASSPPTRTPRSSYNEQFF
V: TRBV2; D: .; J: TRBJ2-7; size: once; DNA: TGTGCCAGCAGTGAAGACACCCGAGGGGACTTC; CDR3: CASSEDTRGDF
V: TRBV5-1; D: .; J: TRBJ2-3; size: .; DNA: TGCGCCAGCAGCTTGGAGGGGTCAGATACGCAGTATTTT; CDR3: CASSLEGSDTQYF
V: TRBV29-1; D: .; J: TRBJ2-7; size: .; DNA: TGCAGCGTTGTAGCCCCGCCGGATTACGAGCAGTACTTC; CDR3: CSVVAPPDYEQYF
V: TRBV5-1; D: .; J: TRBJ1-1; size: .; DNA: TGCGCCAGCAGCTTGCAGGGGCAGAACACTGAAGCTTTCTTT; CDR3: CASSLQGQNTEAFF
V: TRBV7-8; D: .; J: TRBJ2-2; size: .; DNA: TGTGCCAGCAGCTTAGCGCGCGACTTCTACAACACCGGGGAGCTGTTTTTT; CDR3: CASSLARDFYNTGELFF
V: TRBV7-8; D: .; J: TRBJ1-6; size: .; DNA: TGTGCCAGCAGTTTAAATCAGCTGGGTTTATATAATTCACCCCTCCACTTT; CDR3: CASSLNQLGLYNSPLHF
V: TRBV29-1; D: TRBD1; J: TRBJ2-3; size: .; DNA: TGCAGCGTGGCAGGGGGCGCAGATACGCAGTATTTT; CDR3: CSVAGGADTQYF
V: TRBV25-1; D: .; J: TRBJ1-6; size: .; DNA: TGTGCCAGCAGTGGAGGTCTGGGTATCCACTTT; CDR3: CASSGGLGIHF
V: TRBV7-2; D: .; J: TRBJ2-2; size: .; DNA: TGTGCCAGCAGCCGAACTGGGGCCGGGGAGCTGTTTTTT; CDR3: CASSRTGAGELFF
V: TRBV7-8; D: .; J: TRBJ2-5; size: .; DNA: TGTGCCAGCAGCTTAGAATTGGGGGCGGGGGAGACCCAGTACTTC; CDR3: CASSLELGAGETQYF
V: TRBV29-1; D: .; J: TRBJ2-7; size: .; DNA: TGCAGCGTCTCCCGGGGTGCCCTGCAGTACTTC; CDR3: CSVSRGALQYF
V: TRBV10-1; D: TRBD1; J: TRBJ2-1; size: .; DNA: TGCGCCAGCTCCCGACAGGGGGGCTATAATGAGCAGTTCTTC; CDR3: CASSRQGGYNEQFF
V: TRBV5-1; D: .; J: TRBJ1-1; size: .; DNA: TGCGCCAGCAAACAACAGACGAACACTGAAGCTTTCTTT; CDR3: CASKQQTNTEAFF
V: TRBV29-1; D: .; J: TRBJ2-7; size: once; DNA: TGCAGCGTTGGGAGGCCACCCTCCTACGAGCAGTACTTC; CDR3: CSVGRPPSYEQYF
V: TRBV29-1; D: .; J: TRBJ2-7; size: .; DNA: TGCAGCGTTTTAGTGGGGCCGGGATCCTACGAGCAGTACTTC; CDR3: CSVLVGPGSYEQYF
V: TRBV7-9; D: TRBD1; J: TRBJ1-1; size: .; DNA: TGTGCCAGCAGCCAAGACAGGGTGGAAGCTTTCTTT; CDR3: CASSQDRVEAFF
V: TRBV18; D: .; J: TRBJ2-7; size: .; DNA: TGTGCCAGCTCACCACCGGCCGGGGTCCAGAACGAGCAGTACTTC; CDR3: CASSPPAGVQNEQYF
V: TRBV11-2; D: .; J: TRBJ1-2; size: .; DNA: TGTGCCAGCAGCTTAGGTGGCAGCTATGGCTACACCTTC; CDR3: CASSLGGSYGYTF
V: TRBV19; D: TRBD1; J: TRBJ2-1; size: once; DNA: TGTGCCAGTAGTAGCGACAGGGTCAGGGCTGAGCAGTTCTTC; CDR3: CASSSDRVRAEQFF
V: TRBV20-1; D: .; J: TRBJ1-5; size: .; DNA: TGCAGTGCCAGCGGGGGGCAGCCCCAGCATTTT; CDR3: CSASGGQPQHF
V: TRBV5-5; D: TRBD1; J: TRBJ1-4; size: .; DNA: TGTGCCAGCAGTAATCTGCAGGGGGCAGGAGAAAAACTGTTTTTT; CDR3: CASSNLQGAGEKLFF
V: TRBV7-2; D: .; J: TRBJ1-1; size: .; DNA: TGTGCCAGCAGCCCCCGTGGAGGGGGTGCCACTGAAGCTTTCTTT; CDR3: CASSPRGGGATEAFF
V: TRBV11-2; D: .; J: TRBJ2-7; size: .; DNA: TGTGCCAGCAGCTTCGGGAATTCCGAGCAGTACTTC; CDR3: CASSFGNSEQYF
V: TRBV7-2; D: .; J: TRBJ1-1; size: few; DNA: TGTGCCAGCACCCTAGGGGTCCAGGGTACTGAAGCTTTCTTT; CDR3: CASTLGVQGTEAFF
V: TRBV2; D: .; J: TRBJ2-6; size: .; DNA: TGTGCCAGCAGTGATATCTCGTCTGGGGCCAACGTCCTGACTTTC; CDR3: CASSDISSGANVLTF
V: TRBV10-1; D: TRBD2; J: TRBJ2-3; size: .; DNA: TGCGCCAGCAGTGGGGGACTAGCGGGAGGAGATACGCAGTATTTT; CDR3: CASSGGLAGGDTQYF
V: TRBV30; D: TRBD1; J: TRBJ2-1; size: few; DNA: TGTGCCTGGAGTGTAAAAGGGGGCCCCTACAATGAGCAGTTCTTC; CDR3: CAWSVKGGPYNEQFF
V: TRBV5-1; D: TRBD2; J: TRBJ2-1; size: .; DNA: TGCGCCAGCAGCCACGGACTAGCGGGGGGGCCAATCAATGAGCAGTTCTTC; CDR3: CASSHGLAGGPINEQFF
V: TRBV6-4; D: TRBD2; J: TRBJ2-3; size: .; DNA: TGTGCCACCCCGACTAGCGGGGACCAGGGAAGCACAGATACGCAGTATTTT; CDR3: CATPTSGDQGSTDTQYF
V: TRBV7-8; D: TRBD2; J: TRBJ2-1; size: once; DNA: TGTGCCAGCAGCCGCGGGACTAGCGGGAGTTGGAACAATGAGCAGTTCTTC; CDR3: CASSRGTSGSWNNEQFF
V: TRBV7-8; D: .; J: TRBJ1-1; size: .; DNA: TGTGCCAGCAGCTTAAGGAGGTTGGCACCGAACACTGAAGCTTTCTTT; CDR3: CASSLRRLAPNTEAFF
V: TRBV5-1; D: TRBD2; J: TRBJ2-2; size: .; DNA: TGCGCCAGCAAGGGAGGGGCCGCCCTCGGGCCCGGGGAGCTGTTTTTT; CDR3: CASKGGAALGPGELFF
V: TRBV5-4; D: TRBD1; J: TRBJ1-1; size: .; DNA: TGTGCCAGCAGCCCGGGACAGGGGTGGACTGAAGCTTTCTTT; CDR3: CASSPGQGWTEAFF
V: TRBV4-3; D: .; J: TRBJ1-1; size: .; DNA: TGCGCCAGCAGTCCGCGATACGGTGAGGACACTGAAGCTTTCTTT; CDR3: CASSPRYGEDTEAFF
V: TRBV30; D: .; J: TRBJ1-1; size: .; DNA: TGTGCCTGGGCTACGGACAGGAACACTGAAGCTTTCTTT; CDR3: CAWATDRNTEAFF
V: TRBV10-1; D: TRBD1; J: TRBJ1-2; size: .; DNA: TGCGCCAGCAGCCACGACAGGGGGTATGGCTACACCTTC; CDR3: CASSHDRGYGYTF
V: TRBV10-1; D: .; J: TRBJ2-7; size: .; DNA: TGCGCCAGCTCTGACGGGGCGTATGGTGGCGAGCAGTACTTC; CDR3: CASSDGAYGGEQYF
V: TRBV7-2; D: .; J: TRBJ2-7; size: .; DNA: TGTGCCAGCAGCTTCCTCCGAGGACAGACGTTTAGTACAGGGCAGTACTTC; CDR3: CASSFLRGQTFSTGQYF
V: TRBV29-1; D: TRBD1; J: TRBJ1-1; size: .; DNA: TGCAGCGCCCGAACAGGGGGAGATACTGAAGCTTTCTTT; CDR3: CSARTGGDTEAFF
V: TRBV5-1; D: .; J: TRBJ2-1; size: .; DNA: TGCGCCAGCAGCTTCGGAGGGACGGCAAACAATGAGCAGTTCTTC; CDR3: CASSFGGTANNEQFF
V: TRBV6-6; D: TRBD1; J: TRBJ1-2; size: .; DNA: TGTGCCAGCAGTGCCAACAGGGGGATAGATGGCTACACCTTC; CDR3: CASSANRGIDGYTF
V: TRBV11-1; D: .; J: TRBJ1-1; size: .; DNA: TGTGCCAGCAGCTTAGGTAGGGGTACCACTGAAGCTTTCTTT; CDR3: CASSLGRGTTEAFF
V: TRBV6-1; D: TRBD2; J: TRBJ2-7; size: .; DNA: TGTGCCAGCACCCAGGGCGGGAGGGTTTACGAGCAGTACTTC; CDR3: CASTQGGRVYEQYF
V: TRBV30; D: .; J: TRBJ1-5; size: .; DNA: TGTGCCTGGAGTGTGCAGGGTCAGCCCCAGCATTTT; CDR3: CAWSVQGQPQHF
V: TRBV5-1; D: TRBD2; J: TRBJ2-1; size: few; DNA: TGCGCCAGCAGCTTGGAAAGACTAGCGGGGGGGAATGAGCAGTTCTTC; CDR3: CASSLERLAGGNEQFF
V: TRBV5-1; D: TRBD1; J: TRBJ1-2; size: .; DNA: TGCGCCAGCAGCTTGTACAGGGGAAACTATGGCTACACCTTC; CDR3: CASSLYRGNYGYTF
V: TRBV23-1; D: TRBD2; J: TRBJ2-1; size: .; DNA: TGCGCCAGCAGCGAAGTCAGACTAGCGGGGTTAAGCTCCTACAATGAGCAGTTCTTC; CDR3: CASSEVRLAGLSSYNEQFF
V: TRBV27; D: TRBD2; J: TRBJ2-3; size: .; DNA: TGTGCCAGCAGCCCTGGAGCGGGGGGGCACACAGATACGCAGTATTTT; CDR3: CASSPGAGGHTDTQYF
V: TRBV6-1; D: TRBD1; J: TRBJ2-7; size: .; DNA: TGTGCCAGCAGTCCTCGACAGGGCTACGAGCAGTACTTC; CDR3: CASSPRQGYEQYF